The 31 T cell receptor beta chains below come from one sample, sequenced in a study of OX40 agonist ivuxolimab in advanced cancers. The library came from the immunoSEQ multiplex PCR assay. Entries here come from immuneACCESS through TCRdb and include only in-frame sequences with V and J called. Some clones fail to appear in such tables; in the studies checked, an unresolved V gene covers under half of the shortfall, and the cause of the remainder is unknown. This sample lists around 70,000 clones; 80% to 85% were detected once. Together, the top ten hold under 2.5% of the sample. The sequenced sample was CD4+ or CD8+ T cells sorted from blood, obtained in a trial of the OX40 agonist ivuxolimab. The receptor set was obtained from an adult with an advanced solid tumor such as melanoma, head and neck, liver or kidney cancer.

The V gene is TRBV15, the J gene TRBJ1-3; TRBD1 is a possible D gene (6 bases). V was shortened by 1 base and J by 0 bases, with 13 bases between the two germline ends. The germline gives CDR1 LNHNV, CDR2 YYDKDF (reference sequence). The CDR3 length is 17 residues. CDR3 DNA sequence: TGTGCCACCAGCAGAGGGTTCGGGGGCAGCTCTGGAAACACCATATATTTT. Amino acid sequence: CATSRGFGGSSGNTIYF.

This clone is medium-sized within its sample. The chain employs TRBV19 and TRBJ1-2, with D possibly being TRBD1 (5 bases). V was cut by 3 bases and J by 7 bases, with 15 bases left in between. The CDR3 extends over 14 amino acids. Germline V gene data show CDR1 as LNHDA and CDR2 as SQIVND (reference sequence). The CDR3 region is CASSIPGTGGGYTF. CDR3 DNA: TGTGCCAGTAGTATCCCCGGGACGGGGGGTGGCTACACCTTC.

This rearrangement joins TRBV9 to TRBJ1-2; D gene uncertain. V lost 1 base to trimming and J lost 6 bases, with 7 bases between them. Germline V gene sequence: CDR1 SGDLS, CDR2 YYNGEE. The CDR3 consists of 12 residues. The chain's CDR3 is CASSVTQDGYTF. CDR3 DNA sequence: TGTGCCAGCAGCGTAACCCAAGATGGCTACACCTTC.

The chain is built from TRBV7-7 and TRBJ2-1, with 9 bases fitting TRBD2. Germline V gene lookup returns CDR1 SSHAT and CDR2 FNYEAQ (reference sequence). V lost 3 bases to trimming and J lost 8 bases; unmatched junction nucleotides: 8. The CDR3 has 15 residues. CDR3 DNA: TGTGCCAGCAGCTTCCGAGCGGGCGGGGGGGATGAGCAGTTCTTC. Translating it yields CASSFRAGGGDEQFF.

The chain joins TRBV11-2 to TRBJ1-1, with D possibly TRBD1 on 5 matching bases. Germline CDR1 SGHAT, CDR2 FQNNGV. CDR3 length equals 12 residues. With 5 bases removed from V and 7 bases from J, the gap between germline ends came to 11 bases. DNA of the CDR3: TGTGCCAGCAGCGGGGGTAGAGGTGAAGCTTTCTTT. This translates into CASSGGRGEAFF.

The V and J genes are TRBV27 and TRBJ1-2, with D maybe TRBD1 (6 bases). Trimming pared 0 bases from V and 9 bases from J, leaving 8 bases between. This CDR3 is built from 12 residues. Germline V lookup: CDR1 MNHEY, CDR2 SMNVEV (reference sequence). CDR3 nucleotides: TGTGCCAGCAGTTTATCTGGGGACAGCTACACCTTC. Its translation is CASSLSGDSYTF.

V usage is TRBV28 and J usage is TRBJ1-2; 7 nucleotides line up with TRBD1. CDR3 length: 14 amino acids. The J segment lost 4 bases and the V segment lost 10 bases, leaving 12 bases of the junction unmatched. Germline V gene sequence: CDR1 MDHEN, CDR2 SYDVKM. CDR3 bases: TGTGCCACCAACATGGACAGGCCGCCCTATGGCTACACCTTC. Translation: CATNMDRPPYGYTF.

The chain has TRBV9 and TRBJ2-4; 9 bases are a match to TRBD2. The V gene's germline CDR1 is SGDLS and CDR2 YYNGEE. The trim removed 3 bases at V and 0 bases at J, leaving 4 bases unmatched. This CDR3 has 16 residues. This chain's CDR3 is CASSARTSVAKNIQYF. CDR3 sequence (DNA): TGTGCCAGCAGCGCACGGACTAGCGTAGCCAAAAACATTCAGTACTTC.

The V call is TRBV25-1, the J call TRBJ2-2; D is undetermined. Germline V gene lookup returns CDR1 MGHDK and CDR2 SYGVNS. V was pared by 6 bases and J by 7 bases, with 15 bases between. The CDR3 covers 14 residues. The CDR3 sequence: CASSYGSRDGELFF. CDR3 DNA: TGTGCCAGCAGCTACGGGTCAAGGGACGGGGAGCTGTTTTTT. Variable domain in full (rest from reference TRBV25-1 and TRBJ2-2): EADIYQTPRYLVIGTGKKITLECSQTMGHDKMYWYQQDPGMELHLIHYSYGVNSTEKGDLSSESTVSRIRTEHFPLTLESARPSHTSQYLCASSYGSRDGELFFGEGSRLTVL.

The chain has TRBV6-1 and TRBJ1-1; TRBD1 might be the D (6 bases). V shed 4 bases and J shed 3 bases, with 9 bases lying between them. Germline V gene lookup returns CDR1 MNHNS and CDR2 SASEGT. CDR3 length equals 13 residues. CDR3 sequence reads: CASSGNRDTEAFF. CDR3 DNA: TGTGCCAGCAGTGGTAACAGGGACACTGAAGCTTTCTTT.

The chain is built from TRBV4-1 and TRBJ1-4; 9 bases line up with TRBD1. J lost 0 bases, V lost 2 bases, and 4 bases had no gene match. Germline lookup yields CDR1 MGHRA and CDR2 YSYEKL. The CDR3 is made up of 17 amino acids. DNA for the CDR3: TGCGCCAGCAGCCAATTAAGACAGGGGGCAACTAATGAAAAACTGTTTTTT. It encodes CASSQLRQGATNEKLFF.

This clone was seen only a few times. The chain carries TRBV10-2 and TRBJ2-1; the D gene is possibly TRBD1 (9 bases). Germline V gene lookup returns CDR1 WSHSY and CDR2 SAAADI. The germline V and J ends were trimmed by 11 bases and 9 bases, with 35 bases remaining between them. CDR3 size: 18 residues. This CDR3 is CACNRDRVQAGVGGEQFF. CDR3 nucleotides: TGCGCCTGCAACCGGGACAGGGTGCAAGCGGGAGTAGGTGGTGAGCAGTTCTTC.

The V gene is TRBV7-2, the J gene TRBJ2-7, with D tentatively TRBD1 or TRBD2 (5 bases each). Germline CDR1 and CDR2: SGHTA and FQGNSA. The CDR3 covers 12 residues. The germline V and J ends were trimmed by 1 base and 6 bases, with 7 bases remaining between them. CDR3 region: CASSLDGGEQYF. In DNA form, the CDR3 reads TGTGCCAGCAGCTTAGATGGGGGCGAGCAGTACTTC.

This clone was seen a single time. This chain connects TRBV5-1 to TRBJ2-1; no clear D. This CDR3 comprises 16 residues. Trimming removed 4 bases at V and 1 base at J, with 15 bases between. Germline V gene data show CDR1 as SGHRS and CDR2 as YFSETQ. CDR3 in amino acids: CASSRFIVGSYNEQFF. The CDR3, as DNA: TGCGCCAGCAGCAGATTTATAGTGGGGTCCTACAATGAGCAGTTCTTC.

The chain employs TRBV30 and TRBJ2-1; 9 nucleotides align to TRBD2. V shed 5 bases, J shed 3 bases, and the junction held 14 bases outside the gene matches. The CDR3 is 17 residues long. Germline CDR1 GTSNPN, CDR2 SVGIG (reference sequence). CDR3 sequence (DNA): TGTGCCTGGCGCCAATTCGGGCTAGCGGGGAACTACAATGAGCAGTTCTTC. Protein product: CAWRQFGLAGNYNEQFF.

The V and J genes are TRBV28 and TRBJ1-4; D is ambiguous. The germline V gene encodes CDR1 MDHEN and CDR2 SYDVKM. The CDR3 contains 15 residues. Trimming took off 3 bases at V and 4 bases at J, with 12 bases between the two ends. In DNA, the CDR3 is TGTGCCAGCAGTTTGGGCGGGTACCGTAATGAAAAACTGTTTTTT. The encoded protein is CASSLGGYRNEKLFF. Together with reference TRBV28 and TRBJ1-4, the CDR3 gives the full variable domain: DVKVTQSSRYLVKRTGEKVFLECVQDMDHENMFWYRQDPGLGLRLIYFSYDVKMKEKGDIPEGYSVSREKKERFSLILESASTNQTSMYLCASSLGGYRNEKLFFGSGTQLSVL.

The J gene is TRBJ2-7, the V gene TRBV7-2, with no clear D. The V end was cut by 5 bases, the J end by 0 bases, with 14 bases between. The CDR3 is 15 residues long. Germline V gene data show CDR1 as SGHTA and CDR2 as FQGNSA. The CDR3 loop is CASSTRTLSSYEQYF. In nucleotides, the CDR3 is TGTGCCAGCAGCACAAGGACCCTCAGCTCCTACGAGCAGTACTTC.

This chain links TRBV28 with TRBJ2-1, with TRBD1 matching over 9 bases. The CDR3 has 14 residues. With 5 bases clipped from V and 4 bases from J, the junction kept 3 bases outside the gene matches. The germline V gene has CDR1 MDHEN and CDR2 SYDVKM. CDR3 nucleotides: TGTGCCAGCAGTAGACAGGGGGTTTACAATGAGCAGTTCTTC. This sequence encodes CASSRQGVYNEQFF.

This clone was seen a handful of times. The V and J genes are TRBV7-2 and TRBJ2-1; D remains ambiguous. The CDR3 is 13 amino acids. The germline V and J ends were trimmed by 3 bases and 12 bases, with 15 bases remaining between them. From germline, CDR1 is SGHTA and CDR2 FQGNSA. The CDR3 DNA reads TGTGCCAGCAGCTTGGCCGGGTCAGGTGGGCAGTTCTTC. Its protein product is CASSLAGSGGQFF.

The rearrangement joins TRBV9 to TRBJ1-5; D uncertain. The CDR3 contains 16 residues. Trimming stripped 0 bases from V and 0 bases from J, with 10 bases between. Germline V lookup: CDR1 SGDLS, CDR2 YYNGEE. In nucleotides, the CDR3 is TGTGCCAGCAGCGTAGGAGTCGCGGATAGCAATCAGCCCCAGCATTTT. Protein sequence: CASSVGVADSNQPQHF. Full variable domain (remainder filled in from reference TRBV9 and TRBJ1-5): DSGVTQTPKHLITATGQRVTLRCSPRSGDLSVYWYQQSLDQGLQFLIQYYNGEERAKGNILERFSAQQFPDLHSELNLSSLELGDSALYFCASSVGVADSNQPQHFGDGTRLSIL.

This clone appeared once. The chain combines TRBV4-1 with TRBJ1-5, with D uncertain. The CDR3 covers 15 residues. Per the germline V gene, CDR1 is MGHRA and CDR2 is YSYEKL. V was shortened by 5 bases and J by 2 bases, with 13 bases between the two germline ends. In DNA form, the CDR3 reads TGCGCCAGCAGCGGAGGGCGCCTTGGCAATCAGCCCCAGCATTTT. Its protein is CASSGGRLGNQPQHF.

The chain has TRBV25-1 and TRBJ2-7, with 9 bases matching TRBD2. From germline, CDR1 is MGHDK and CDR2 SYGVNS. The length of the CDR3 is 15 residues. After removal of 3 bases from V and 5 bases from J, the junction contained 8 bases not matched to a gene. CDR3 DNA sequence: TGTGCCAGCAGTGACTTTAGCGGGAGTCGAGACGAGCAGTACTTC. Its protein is CASSDFSGSRDEQYF.

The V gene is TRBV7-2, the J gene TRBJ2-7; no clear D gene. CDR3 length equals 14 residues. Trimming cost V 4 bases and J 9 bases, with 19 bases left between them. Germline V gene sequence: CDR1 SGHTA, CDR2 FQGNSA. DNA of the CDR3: TGTGCCAGCAGCTCCAGTCGGGCGGCCGTCCGGCAGTACTTC. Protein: CASSSSRAAVRQYF. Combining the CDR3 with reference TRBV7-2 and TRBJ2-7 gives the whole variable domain GAGVSQSPSNKVTEKGKDVELRCDPISGHTALYWYRQSLGQGLEFLIYFQGNSAPDKSGLPSDRFSAERTGGSVSTLTIQRTQQEDSAVYLCASSSSRAAVRQYFGPGTRLTVT.

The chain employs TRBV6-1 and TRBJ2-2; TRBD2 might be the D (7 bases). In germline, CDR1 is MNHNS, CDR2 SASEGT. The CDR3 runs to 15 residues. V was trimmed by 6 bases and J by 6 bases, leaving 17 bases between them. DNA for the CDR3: TGTGCCAGCAGGGCGACTGAAGGGGGGGCCGGGGAGCTGTTTTTT. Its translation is CASRATEGGAGELFF.

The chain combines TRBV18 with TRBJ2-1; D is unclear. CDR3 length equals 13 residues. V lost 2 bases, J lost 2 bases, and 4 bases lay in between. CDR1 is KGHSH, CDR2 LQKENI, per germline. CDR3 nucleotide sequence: TGTGCCAGCTCACCAGGGGCCTACAATGAGCAGTTCTTC. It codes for CASSPGAYNEQFF.

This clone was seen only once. Written as DNA, the CDR3 is TGTGCCAGCAGCATCGGACAGGGGTCGCATGGCTACACCTTC. Protein product: CASSIGQGSHGYTF. This chain connects TRBV7-3 to TRBJ1-2; 9 positions match TRBD1. J lost 6 bases, V lost 5 bases, and 7 bases had no gene match. This CDR3 has 14 residues. CDR1 and CDR2 (germline): SGHTA, FQGTGA.

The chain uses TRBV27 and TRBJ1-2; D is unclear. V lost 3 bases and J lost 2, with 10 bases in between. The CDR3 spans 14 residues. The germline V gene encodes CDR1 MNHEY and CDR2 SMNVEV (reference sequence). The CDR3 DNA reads TGTGCCAGCAGTTTGTGGGCCTTAAACTATGGCTACACCTTC. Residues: CASSLWALNYGYTF.

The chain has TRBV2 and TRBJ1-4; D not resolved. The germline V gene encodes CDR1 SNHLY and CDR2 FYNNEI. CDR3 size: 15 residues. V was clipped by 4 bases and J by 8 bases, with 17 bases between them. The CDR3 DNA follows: TGTGCCAGCAGTGGAGGACGTAGAACGGGGGAAAAACTGTTTTTT. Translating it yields CASSGGRRTGEKLFF. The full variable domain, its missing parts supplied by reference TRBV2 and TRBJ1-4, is EPEVTQTPSHQVTQMGQEVILRCVPISNHLYFYWYRQILGQKVEFLVSFYNNEISEKSEIFDDQFSVERPDGSNFTLKIRSTKLEDSAMYFCASSGGRRTGEKLFFGSGTQLSVL.

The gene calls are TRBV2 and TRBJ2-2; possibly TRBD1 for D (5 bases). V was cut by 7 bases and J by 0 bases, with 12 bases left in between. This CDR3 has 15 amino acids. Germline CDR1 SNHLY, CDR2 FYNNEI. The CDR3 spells CASKDIRANTGELFF. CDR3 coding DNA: TGTGCCAGCAAAGATATCAGGGCGAACACCGGGGAGCTGTTTTTT.

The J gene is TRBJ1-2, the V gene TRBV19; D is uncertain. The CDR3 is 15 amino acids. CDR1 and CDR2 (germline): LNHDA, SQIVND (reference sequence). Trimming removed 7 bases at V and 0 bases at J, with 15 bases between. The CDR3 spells CASTKISPTNYGYTF. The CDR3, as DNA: TGTGCCAGTACTAAAATCTCCCCGACTAACTATGGCTACACCTTC.

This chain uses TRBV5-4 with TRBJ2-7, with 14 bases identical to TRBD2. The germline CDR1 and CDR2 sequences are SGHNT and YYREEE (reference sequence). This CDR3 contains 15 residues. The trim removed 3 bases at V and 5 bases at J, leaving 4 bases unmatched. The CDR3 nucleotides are TGTGCCAGCAGCTCTGGGACTAGCGGGAGAGACGAGCAGTACTTC. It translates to CASSSGTSGRDEQYF.